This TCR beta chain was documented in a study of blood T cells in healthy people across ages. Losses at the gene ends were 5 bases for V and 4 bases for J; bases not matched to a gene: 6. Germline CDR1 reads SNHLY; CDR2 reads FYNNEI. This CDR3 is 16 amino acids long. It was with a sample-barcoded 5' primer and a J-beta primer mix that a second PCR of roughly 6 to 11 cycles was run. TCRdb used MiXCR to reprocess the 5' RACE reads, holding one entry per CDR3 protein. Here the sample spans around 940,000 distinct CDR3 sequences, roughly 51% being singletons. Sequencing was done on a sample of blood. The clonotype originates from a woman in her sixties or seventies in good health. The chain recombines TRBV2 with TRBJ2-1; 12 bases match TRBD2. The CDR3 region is CASSPLAGGTYNEQFF. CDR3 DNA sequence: TGTGCCAGCAGTCCTCTAGCGGGAGGGACTTACAATGAGCAGTTCTTC.